What follows are 32 T cell receptor beta chains derived from one specimen sequenced in a study of blood T cell repertoires in COVID-19. The protocol was immunoSEQ multiplex PCR, while the TCRdb copy is restricted to in-frame clones and leaves out a portion. The sample carries about 230,000 clones, approximately 84% recorded once. Specimen: peripheral blood. These receptors were taken from a man aged 50 to 60 with COVID-19, enrolled during active disease.

This rearrangement joins TRBV9 to TRBJ2-1; TRBD2 matches at 7 bases. Germline assignment: CDR1 SGDLS and CDR2 YYNGEE. The CDR3 contains 21 residues. The V and J ends lost 8 bases and 8 bases, in that order; junction bases with no gene match: 34. The CDR3 region has the DNA TGTGCCAGATTCCCGCCCGCAACAATAGGACGGGGGGACCCACATGTAGATGAGCAGTTCTTC. The encoded protein is CARFPPATIGRGDPHVDEQFF.

As regards this clone: The sample holds other DNA sequences that translate to the same CDR3. The rearrangement links TRBV6-1 to TRBJ1-2; maybe TRBD1 (6 bases). V gave up 1 base and J gave up 2 bases, with 8 bases separating them. Germline CDR1 reads MNHNS; CDR2 reads SASEGT. The CDR3 sequence is 14 residues long. The CDR3 DNA sequence: TGTGCCAGCAGTGAAGGGACAGTCAACTATGGCTACACCTTC. Translating gives CASSEGTVNYGYTF.

The chain links TRBV3-1 (or the pseudogene TRBV3-2) to TRBJ1-6, with 7 bases identical to TRBD1. V trimming: 4 bases; J trimming: 9 bases; junction bases outside the gene matches: 3. CDR1 is LGHDT, CDR2 YNNKEL, per germline (reference sequence). This CDR3 is built from 13 residues. CDR3 coding DNA: TGTGCCAGCAGCCTTGACAGGGCTTCACCCCTCCACTTT. Translated: CASSLDRASPLHF.

The CDR3 sequence: CASSSQGAAGNTIYF. The CDR3 region has the DNA TGTGCCAGCAGCTCGCAGGGGGCTGCTGGAAACACCATATATTTT. V is TRBV7-3 and J is TRBJ1-3; 8 positions match TRBD1. CDR3 size: 15 residues. V trimming: 4 bases; J trimming: 2 bases; junction bases outside the gene matches: 4. CDR1 is SGHTA, CDR2 FQGTGA, per germline.

The rearrangement joins TRBV9 to TRBJ2-7; 8 bases fit TRBD2. The germline gives CDR1 SGDLS, CDR2 YYNGEE. This CDR3 is built from 15 residues. Losses at the gene ends were 2 bases for V and 0 bases for J; bases not matched to a gene: 4. Here the CDR3 reads CASSVEAGVSYEQYF. The DNA for the CDR3 is TGTGCCAGCAGCGTCGAAGCGGGAGTCTCCTACGAGCAGTACTTC.

The chain links TRBV27 to TRBJ2-7, with D possibly matching TRBD2 (6 bases). Trimming shortened V by 7 bases and J by 2 bases, and 15 bases separated the two germline ends. The V gene's germline CDR1 is MNHEY and CDR2 SMNVEV (reference sequence). The CDR3 extends over 14 amino acids. The CDR3 is CASTKTSRTYEQYF. CDR3 coding DNA: TGTGCCAGCACTAAGACTAGTCGAACCTACGAGCAGTACTTC.

This chain joins TRBV19 and TRBJ2-3, with TRBD2 as a possible D gene (5 bases). Trimming removed 6 bases from V and 6 bases from J, with 19 bases in between. This CDR3 contains 15 residues. CDR1 and CDR2 from the germline V gene are LNHDA and SQIVND (reference sequence). CDR3 region: CASSPMGLTGDTQYF. CDR3 in DNA: TGTGCCAGTAGCCCGATGGGCCTTACGGGGGATACGCAGTATTTT.

V is TRBV5-1 and J is TRBJ1-1, with 8 bases that match TRBD1. Germline V gene sequence: CDR1 SGHRS, CDR2 YFSETQ. Trimming cost V 2 bases and J 0 bases; bases outside gene matches: 12. The CDR3 contains 18 residues. CDR3: CASSLHPPGTGVNTEAFF. CDR3 nucleotides: TGCGCCAGCAGCTTACACCCACCCGGGACAGGCGTGAACACTGAAGCTTTCTTT.

This clone occurred a few times. The rearrangement links TRBV3-1 (or the pseudogene TRBV3-2) to TRBJ1-2; D is unclear. The V end was cut by 8 bases, the J end by 0 bases, with 16 bases between. Germline CDR1 reads LGHDT; CDR2 reads YNNKEL (reference sequence). The CDR3 extends over 15 amino acids. CDR3: CASGPSGFTNYGYTF. In nucleotides, the CDR3 is TGTGCCAGCGGACCTTCGGGGTTTACTAACTATGGCTACACCTTC.

This chain uses TRBV28 with TRBJ2-5, with 11 nucleotides matching TRBD2. Germline lookup yields CDR1 MDHEN and CDR2 SYDVKM. V trimming: 5 bases; J trimming: 4 bases; junction bases outside the gene matches: 9. The CDR3 loop spans 16 amino acids. CDR3 amino acids: CASSLGTSGDLETQYF. The CDR3 coding sequence is TGTGCCAGCAGTCTGGGGACTAGCGGAGACCTAGAGACCCAGTACTTC.

The chain joins TRBV4-3 to TRBJ2-7; D possibly corresponds to TRBD1 (6 bases). This CDR3 is built from 15 residues. Germline lookup yields CDR1 LGHNA and CDR2 YSLEER. Trimming took 0 bases from V and 2 from J, leaving 11 bases between them. CDR3 residues: CASSQDAGVAYEQYF. The CDR3 nucleotides are TGCGCCAGCAGCCAAGATGCAGGGGTCGCCTACGAGCAGTACTTC.

The chain combines TRBV28 with TRBJ2-5, with 7 bases fitting TRBD1. There are 15 residues in the CDR3. J lost 1 base, V lost 6 bases, and 8 bases had no gene match. Germline values: CDR1 MDHEN, CDR2 SYDVKM. CDR3: CASRSSQGRQETQYF. CDR3 coding DNA: TGTGCCAGCAGGTCGTCACAGGGGCGCCAAGAGACCCAGTACTTC.

The table lists this clone with a few counts. V is TRBV27 and J is TRBJ2-7, with D perhaps matching TRBD2 (6 bases). From germline, CDR1 is MNHEY and CDR2 SMNVEV (reference sequence). CDR3 length: 14 amino acids. V dropped 2 bases and J dropped 6 bases, with 14 bases sitting between them. The CDR3 is CASSLGGGLAEQYF. CDR3 nucleotides: TGTGCCAGCAGTTTAGGGGGAGGTCTTGCCGAGCAGTACTTC.

This chain connects TRBV9 to TRBJ2-1; 16 bases match TRBD2. The germline V gene encodes CDR1 SGDLS and CDR2 YYNGEE. This CDR3 contains 18 residues. With V trimmed by 3 bases and J by 2 bases, 5 bases remained unmatched. As DNA, the CDR3 is TGTGCCAGCAGCGACGGGACTAGCGGGAGGGTCCCCTACAATGAGCAGTTCTTC. Its translation: CASSDGTSGRVPYNEQFF.

V gene TRBV7-9 combines with J gene TRBJ1-3; 9 positions match TRBD1. The CDR3 loop spans 16 amino acids. With V trimmed by 5 bases and J by 0 bases, 5 bases remained unmatched. The germline V gene encodes CDR1 SEHNR and CDR2 FQNEAQ (reference sequence). CDR3 nucleotides: TGTGCCAGCAGCCCCCGGGACAGGGTCTCTGGAAACACCATATATTTT. It specifies CASSPRDRVSGNTIYF.

This rearrangement joins TRBV19 to TRBJ2-7; 10 bases align to TRBD2. Trimming removed 8 bases from V and 2 bases from J; junction bases left unmatched: 6. The germline V gene encodes CDR1 LNHDA and CDR2 SQIVND (reference sequence). CDR3 length: 14 residues. The DNA of the CDR3 is TGTGCCAGTGGTCCTAGCGGGAGTCCCTACGAGCAGTACTTC. This gives the protein CASGPSGSPYEQYF.

The chain is built from TRBV19 and TRBJ2-5; 9 bases fit TRBD1. This CDR3 is 17 amino acids long. Germline lookup yields CDR1 LNHDA and CDR2 SQIVND (reference sequence). Trimming removed 5 bases from V and 5 bases from J; junction bases left unmatched: 15. The CDR3 here is CASSAYRGRGSLETQYF. CDR3 coding DNA: TGTGCCAGTAGTGCTTACAGGGGGCGCGGTTCTTTGGAGACCCAGTACTTC.

J is TRBJ2-7 and V is TRBV7-9; 7 bases match TRBD1. The CDR3 has 14 amino acids. V lost 3 bases to trimming and J lost 1 base; unmatched junction nucleotides: 3. Germline CDR1 reads SEHNR; CDR2 reads FQNEAQ (reference sequence). CDR3 nucleotides: TGTGCCAGCAGCTTCGGGACAGTTTCCTACGAGCAGTACTTC. Residues: CASSFGTVSYEQYF. Full variable domain (rest looked up from reference TRBV7-9 and TRBJ2-7): DTGVSQNPRHKITKRGQNVTFRCDPISEHNRLYWYRQTLGQGPEFLTYFQNEAQLEKSRLLSDRFSAERPKGSFSTLEIQRTEQGDSAMYLCASSFGTVSYEQYFGPGTRLTVT.

J is TRBJ2-6 and V is TRBV7-9, with unresolved D. CDR1 and CDR2 from the germline V gene are SEHNR and FQNEAQ (reference sequence). This CDR3 contains 16 residues. V dropped 3 bases and J dropped 0 bases, with 9 bases sitting between them. The CDR3 DNA reads as TGTGCCAGCAGCTTTGGCAGAACCTCTGGGGCCAACGTCCTGACTTTC. It codes for CASSFGRTSGANVLTF.

The V call is TRBV15, the J call TRBJ2-1; 8 positions agree with TRBD1. Germline V lookup: CDR1 LNHNV, CDR2 YYDKDF (reference sequence). This CDR3 spans 16 amino acids. The V segment lost 5 bases and the J segment 8 bases; nucleotides outside the gene matches: 14. The CDR3 DNA follows: TGTGCCACCAGCCCGGCTAGTGGCCAGGGGGCTTATGAGCAGTTCTTC. Translation gives CATSPASGQGAYEQFF. The full variable domain, completed using reference TRBV15 and TRBJ2-1, is DAMVIQNPRYQVTQFGKPVTLSCSQTLNHNVMYWYQQKSSQAPKLLFHYYDKDFNNEADTPDNFQSRRPNTSFCFLDIRSPGLGDTAMYLCATSPASGQGAYEQFFGPGTRLTVL.

The rearrangement uses TRBV7-9 and TRBJ1-5; D might be TRBD1 (5 bases). CDR3 length: 14 amino acids. V lost 3 bases and J lost 6, with 12 bases in between. CDR1 is SEHNR, CDR2 FQNEAQ, per germline (reference sequence). CDR3 DNA: TGTGCCAGCAGCTTCGGGCAGGGTGGTCAGCCCCAGCATTTT. Residues: CASSFGQGGQPQHF.

The rearrangement joins TRBV7-6 to TRBJ2-1, with 10 bases lining up with TRBD1. V shed 5 bases and J 6 bases; nucleotides not matched to a gene: 7. This CDR3 comprises 15 residues. Germline CDR1 and CDR2: SGHVS and FNYEAQ. CDR3 amino acids: CASSRDRGPGNEQFF. In DNA, the CDR3 is TGTGCCAGCAGCAGAGACAGGGGGCCAGGCAATGAGCAGTTCTTC.

This clone was detected only a few times. The chain uses TRBV6-5 and TRBJ2-1, with 11 bases lining up with TRBD2. The CDR3 is made up of 15 amino acids. The junction had 4 bases not matched to a gene; V was cut back by 5 bases and J by 4 bases. CDR1 and CDR2 from the germline V gene are MNHEY and SVGAGI. This CDR3 is CASSMTSGDYNEQFF. As DNA, the CDR3 is TGTGCCAGCAGTATGACTAGCGGGGATTACAATGAGCAGTTCTTC.

CDR3: CASSPGVAYEQYF. CDR3 in DNA: TGTGCCAGCAGTCCCGGGGTAGCCTACGAGCAGTACTTC. The gene calls are TRBV6-2 or TRBV6-3 and TRBJ2-7; a possible D gene is TRBD2 (5 bases). Germline CDR1 reads MNHEY; CDR2 reads SVGEGT. Trimming left V 5 bases short and J 2 bases short, with 10 bases between. CDR3 length: 13 residues.

This chain joins TRBV11-2 and TRBJ2-1; 7 bases line up with TRBD2. The germline CDR1 and CDR2 sequences are SGHAT and FQNNGV. The CDR3 has 15 amino acids. V shed 5 bases and J 7 bases; nucleotides not matched to a gene: 11. Here the CDR3 DNA reads TGTGCCAGCAGCCTTTCGTGGGGGGAGGGTAATGAGCAGTTCTTC. Its protein product is CASSLSWGEGNEQFF.

The rearrangement uses TRBV27 and TRBJ1-3; a weak D match, TRBD1 (6 bases). The V end was cut by 6 bases, the J end by 0 bases, with 15 bases between. Germline values: CDR1 MNHEY, CDR2 SMNVEV (reference sequence). CDR3 length: 16 amino acids. CDR3 nucleotide sequence: TGTGCCAGCAGCCCCCAGGGGAGACCCTCTGGAAACACCATATATTTT. It is translated as CASSPQGRPSGNTIYF.

The chain combines TRBV15 with TRBJ1-1; a weak D match, TRBD1 (5 bases). The V gene lost 2 bases and the J gene lost 3 bases, with 7 bases spanning the gap. The V gene's germline CDR1 is LNHNV and CDR2 YYDKDF (reference sequence). CDR3 length equals 13 residues. The CDR3 DNA reads TGTGCCACCAGCAGACAGGGCGACACTGAAGCTTTCTTT. This codes for CATSRQGDTEAFF.

The chain joins TRBV5-1 to TRBJ2-3; 8 nucleotides agree with TRBD2. Germline CDR1 SGHRS, CDR2 YFSETQ. V was clipped by 5 bases and J by 3 bases; unmatched bases: 8. The CDR3 is 15 amino acids. CDR3: CASRSGGGSTDTQYF. The CDR3 DNA reads TGCGCCAGCAGATCCGGCGGGGGGTCTACAGATACGCAGTATTTT.

CDR3 sequence: CASSLGYTGLRDTQYF. In DNA form, the CDR3 reads TGTGCCAGCAGCTTAGGTTACACAGGGTTACGGGATACGCAGTATTTT. The chain joins TRBV7-2 to TRBJ2-3, with D tentatively TRBD1 (6 bases). Germline CDR1 and CDR2: SGHTA and FQGNSA. CDR3 length equals 16 residues. Between the trimmed V and J ends, which lost 1 base and 6 bases, there was a span of 17 bases.

V is TRBV19 and J is TRBJ1-1; 7 bases match TRBD1. Germline values: CDR1 LNHDA, CDR2 SQIVND (reference sequence). V was pared by 4 bases and J by 0 bases, with 5 bases of the junction left unmatched. The CDR3 contains 15 residues. The CDR3 sequence: CASSSGTAMNTEAFF. The CDR3 nucleotides read TGTGCCAGTAGTAGTGGGACAGCCATGAACACTGAAGCTTTCTTT. Using reference TRBV19 and TRBJ1-1 for the parts outside the CDR3, the full variable domain is DGGITQSPKYLFRKEGQNVTLSCEQNLNHDAMYWYRQDPGQGLRLIYYSQIVNDFQKGDIAEGYSVSREKKESFPLTVTSAQKNPTAFYLCASSSGTAMNTEAFFGQGTRLTVV.

The chain has TRBV4-1 and TRBJ2-4; 11 nucleotides agree with TRBD2. Germline-derived CDR1 and CDR2 are MGHRA and YSYEKL. V shed 4 bases and J 0 bases; nucleotides not matched to a gene: 5. There are 17 residues in the CDR3. The CDR3 region is CASSPTGLAGAKNIQYF. The CDR3 nucleotides read TGCGCCAGCAGCCCTACCGGACTAGCGGGAGCCAAAAACATTCAGTACTTC.

The rearrangement uses TRBV5-4 and TRBJ1-6; D is uncertain. The CDR3 is 14 residues long. Germline CDR1 and CDR2: SGHNT and YYREEE (reference sequence). Trimming shortened V by 2 bases and J by 9 bases, and 12 bases separated the two germline ends. DNA of the CDR3: TGTGCCAGCAGCTTCGGGGAAGTGGCTTCACCCCTCCACTTT. This encodes CASSFGEVASPLHF.